The 21 T cell receptor beta chains in this list originate from one sample, sequenced in a study of post-analysis software for immune sequencing data. Every TCR beta cDNA library bore unique molecular identifiers. TCRdb re-derived calls from the PCR reads in MiXCR, one entry per CDR3 protein. The profile shows more than 450,000 distinct CDR3 sequences, less than 40% of them singletons. Study-level points and caveats: Patients used roughly five TRBV segments, including TRBV5-6, TRBV5-1 and TRBV20-1, more often than controls.

For these receptors, no antigen is known. Sequencing used blood. The source of these receptors is a girl aged 2 to 17 with multiple sclerosis.

The chain carries TRBV5-1 and TRBJ2-1; TRBD2 is a possible D gene (6 bases). Trimming pared 3 bases from V and 2 bases from J, leaving 12 bases between. The CDR3 loop spans 15 amino acids. Germline V gene data show CDR1 as SGHRS and CDR2 as YFSETQ. CDR3 amino acids: CASSWGERAYNEQFF. Here the CDR3 DNA reads TGCGCCAGCAGCTGGGGAGAGCGGGCCTACAATGAGCAGTTCTTC.

This clonotype was seen more than once but under ten times. The gene calls are TRBV5-1 and TRBJ1-2, with TRBD1 as a possible D gene (5 bases). The CDR3 runs 14 residues. CDR1 and CDR2 from the germline V gene are SGHRS and YFSETQ. V was clipped by 4 bases and J by 0 bases, with 10 bases between them. The CDR3 here is CASSTDRANYGYTF. The CDR3 DNA reads as TGCGCCAGCAGCACTGACAGAGCTAACTATGGCTACACCTTC. Together with reference TRBV5-1 and TRBJ1-2, the CDR3 gives the full variable domain: KAGVTQTPRYLIKTRGQQVTLSCSPISGHRSVSWYQQTPGQGLQFLFEYFSETQRNKGNFPGRFSGRQFSNSRSEMNVSTLELGDSALYLCASSTDRANYGYTFGSGTRLTVV.

This clonotype was detected only a few times. V usage is TRBV7-8 and J usage is TRBJ2-3; possible D gene TRBD2, 7 bases. Trimming removed 5 bases from V and 5 bases from J, with 17 bases in between. The length of the CDR3 is 15 residues. Germline CDR1 SGHVS, CDR2 FQNEAQ. The CDR3 reads CASSHLRGRLDTQYF. CDR3 bases: TGTGCCAGCAGCCACTTGCGGGGGCGTCTAGATACGCAGTATTTT.

This clonotype turned up a few times. The gene calls are TRBV6-1 and TRBJ1-1; unclear D gene. The CDR3 loop spans 14 amino acids. V lost 4 bases to trimming and J lost 1 base, with 10 bases between them. The germline CDR1 and CDR2 sequences are MNHNS and SASEGT. CDR3 nucleotide sequence: TGTGCCAGCAGTGTTGGACGGCAGAACACTGAAGCTTTCTTT. The encoded protein is CASSVGRQNTEAFF.

The chain uses TRBV6-6 and TRBJ2-1; tentative D call: TRBD1 (5 bases). The CDR3 covers 14 residues. Trimming cost V 8 bases and J 4 bases, with 15 bases left between them. CDR1 is MNHNY and CDR2 is SVGAGI in the germline V gene (reference sequence). The CDR3 DNA reads as TGTGCCAGCCGGGTGGCAGGGTTTTACAATGAGCAGTTCTTC. Its translation: CASRVAGFYNEQFF.

This clonotype was detected ten times or more. The gene calls are TRBV5-1 and TRBJ2-7, with D possibly matching TRBD2 (6 bases). Germline V gives CDR1 SGHRS, CDR2 YFSETQ. The germline V and J ends were trimmed by 0 bases and 4 bases, with 26 bases remaining between them. The CDR3 totals 19 residues. The CDR3 loop reads CASSLALSPGTFKGYEQYF. CDR3 nucleotide sequence: TGCGCCAGCAGCTTGGCCCTTTCCCCCGGGACTTTCAAGGGTTACGAGCAGTACTTC.

The chain combines TRBV15 with TRBJ2-5; perhaps D is TRBD1 or TRBD2 (6 bases each). The germline gives CDR1 LNHNV, CDR2 YYDKDF (reference sequence). Between the trimmed V and J ends, which lost 0 bases and 9 bases, there was a span of 23 bases. This CDR3 is built from 17 residues. The CDR3 bases are TGTGCCACCAGCAGAGAAAGACAGGACTTAGCTAGGGGGGCCCAGTACTTC. Protein sequence: CATSRERQDLARGAQYF. Full variable domain (rest looked up from reference TRBV15 and TRBJ2-5): DAMVIQNPRYQVTQFGKPVTLSCSQTLNHNVMYWYQQKSSQAPKLLFHYYDKDFNNEADTPDNFQSRRPNTSFCFLDIRSPGLGDTAMYLCATSRERQDLARGAQYFGPGTRLLVL.

The V call is TRBV6-1, the J call TRBJ2-1; unclear D gene. The CDR3 totals 15 residues. The germline gives CDR1 MNHNS, CDR2 SASEGT. V gave up 3 bases and J gave up 5 bases, with 14 bases separating them. The CDR3 sequence: CASSDRQRWNNEQFF. CDR3 bases: TGTGCCAGCAGTGACAGGCAACGGTGGAACAATGAGCAGTTCTTC.

The chain couples TRBV29-1 to TRBJ1-4; D remains ambiguous. Germline V lookup: CDR1 SQVTM, CDR2 ANQGSEA. Trimming pared 8 bases from V and 8 bases from J, leaving 18 bases between. The CDR3 sequence is 13 residues long. The DNA of the CDR3 is TGCAGCCTTAAGGGAATAACGGTAGAAAAACTGTTTTTT. Protein product: CSLKGITVEKLFF.

Concerning this clonotype: At one end, the junction sequence differs from germline, possibly due to a read error. This chain joins TRBV20-1 and TRBJ1-2; D might be TRBD1 (5 bases). This CDR3 is built from 12 residues. Germline CDR1 DFQATT, CDR2 SNEGSKA (reference sequence). Here the CDR3 reads CRAREGYYGYTF. Here the CDR3 DNA reads TGCAGGGCTAGGGAGGGGTATTATGGCTACACCTTC.

This clonotype was seen a few times. V usage is TRBV12-3 or TRBV12-4 and J usage is TRBJ1-1; no firm D call. This CDR3 spans 14 amino acids. V lost 5 bases to trimming and J lost 4 bases, with 14 bases between them. The CDR3 sequence: CASSPDLLGTEAFF. The CDR3, as DNA: TGTGCCAGCAGTCCCGATCTTCTTGGCACTGAAGCTTTCTTT.

V gene TRBV19 combines with J gene TRBJ1-1; D is unclear. Germline V lookup: CDR1 LNHDA, CDR2 SQIVND (reference sequence). Trimming stripped 5 bases from V and 1 base from J, with 8 bases between. There are 13 residues in the CDR3. CDR3 in amino acids: CASSATRNTEAFF. In DNA form, the CDR3 reads TGTGCCAGTAGTGCTACAAGGAACACTGAAGCTTTCTTT.

The chain uses TRBV6-1 and TRBJ2-5, with 7 bases fitting TRBD1. Germline CDR1 MNHNS, CDR2 SASEGT. This CDR3 is built from 15 residues. V dropped 1 base and J dropped 1; count of bases not matched to a gene: 3. Here the CDR3 DNA reads TGTGCCAGCAGTGAAGGACAGGGTCCCCAAGAGACCCAGTACTTC. Translating it yields CASSEGQGPQETQYF.

CDR3 sequence reads: CATSEAGLDTQYF. CDR3 bases: TGTGCCACCAGTGAGGCAGGATTAGATACGCAGTATTTT. The genes are TRBV24-1 and TRBJ2-3; D not certain. This CDR3 region has 13 residues. Germline CDR1 KGHDR, CDR2 SFDVKD. Trimming took 4 bases from V and 5 from J, leaving 9 bases between them.

The rearrangement joins TRBV6-1 to TRBJ2-3; 9 positions agree with TRBD2. The CDR3 is 15 residues long. After removal of 1 base from V and 6 bases from J, the junction contained 5 bases not matched to a gene. Germline CDR1 is MNHNS and CDR2 is SASEGT. The CDR3 protein is CASSEVVTSGDTQYF. The DNA of the CDR3 is TGTGCCAGCAGTGAAGTCGTGACTAGCGGCGATACGCAGTATTTT.

The J gene is TRBJ1-1, the V gene TRBV18; D is ambiguous. Germline V CDR1 and CDR2: KGHSH, LQKENI. V gave up 3 bases and J gave up 3 bases, with 5 bases separating them. The length of the CDR3 is 12 residues. CDR3 bases: TGTGCCAGCTCACCTGAGGACACTGAAGCTTTCTTT. Residues: CASSPEDTEAFF.

This clonotype was counted only a few times. The rearrangement links TRBV5-1 to TRBJ1-4; the match to TRBD1 covers 7 bases. The V gene's germline CDR1 is SGHRS and CDR2 YFSETQ. With 2 bases clipped from V and 4 bases from J, the junction kept 5 bases outside the gene matches. The CDR3 consists of 15 residues. The DNA of the CDR3 is TGCGCCAGCAGCTTCCGACAGGGCCATAATGAAAAACTGTTTTTT. Translation gives CASSFRQGHNEKLFF.

With respect to this clonotype: Compared with germline, one end of the junction differs, possibly owing to a read error. The chain uses TRBV5-1 and TRBJ2-2; 9 positions agree with TRBD1. Germline-derived CDR1 and CDR2 are SGHRS and YFSETQ. This CDR3 comprises 18 residues. CDR3 residues: CASSLRSSGQGNTGELFF. CDR3 nucleotide sequence: TGTGCCAGCAGCTTACGGTCCTCGGGACAGGGGAACACCGGGGAGCTGTTTTTT.

This clonotype has only a few counts. The genes are TRBV28 and TRBJ1-6; maybe TRBD1 (5 bases). The CDR3 is made up of 13 amino acids. The V end lost 6 bases, the J end lost 6 bases, and 9 bases lay between the germline ends. Germline V lookup: CDR1 MDHEN, CDR2 SYDVKM. CDR3 sequence reads: CASSTGRNSPLHF. CDR3 sequence (DNA): TGTGCCAGCAGCACGGGGCGTAATTCACCCCTCCACTTT.

This clonotype turned up a few times. The rearrangement links TRBV10-3 to TRBJ2-7; 8 bases fit TRBD1. The CDR3 loop spans 13 amino acids. CDR1 is ENHRY, CDR2 SYGVKD, per germline. Germline trimming cut 6 bases from V and 3 bases from J; bases unmatched to any gene: 4. The CDR3 DNA reads as TGTGCCATCAGCGCGGGACAGGTCTACGAGCAGTACTTC. This gives the protein CAISAGQVYEQYF.

This chain links TRBV2 with TRBJ2-5; tentative D call: TRBD1 (5 bases). V was shortened by 5 bases and J by 7 bases, with 20 bases between the two germline ends. CDR1 is SNHLY, CDR2 FYNNEI, per germline. CDR3 size: 15 residues. The CDR3 nucleotides are TGTGCCAGCAGTCCAGACAGTCGGCATGGTGGGACCCAGTACTTC. This sequence encodes CASSPDSRHGGTQYF.